This T cell receptor (beta chain) was captured in a study of beta chain features in type 1 diabetes. The isolated RNA, all of it, was reverse transcribed, so expressed TCRB transcripts were what got sequenced. Using immunoSEQ multiplex PCR, the repertoire was profiled, and TCRdb retains in-frame clones only, with some absent. The data hold roughly 350,000 clones, with around a tenth observed a single time. This CDR3 comprises 16 residues. The V gene's germline CDR1 is SGHRS and CDR2 YFSETQ. The germline V and J ends were trimmed by 3 bases and 0 bases, with 12 bases remaining between them. Sorted CD4+ subsets: naive, central memory, regulatory, stem cell-like memory (CD45RO/CCR7/CD25/CD127/CD95/CD27 panel). General study results and limits: For TCRB rearrangement, an influence of HLA type remained unresolved here. There were fewer insertions and more deletions at the VDJ junctions of type 1 diabetes patients. A moderate, significant TCRB CDR3 shortening appeared in type 1 diabetes across four CD4+ subsets.

This clone was observed a handful of times. The target antigen is unknown. The TCR comes from a man in his thirties or forties with type 1 diabetes. This chain joins TRBV5-1 and TRBJ2-2, with D perhaps TRBD1 or TRBD2 (5 bases each). The specimen was central memory CD4+ T cells from blood. The CDR3 nucleotides read TGCGCCAGCAGCTCCCGAGGGGCAGCGAACACCGGGGAGCTGTTTTTT. It translates to CASSSRGAANTGELFF.